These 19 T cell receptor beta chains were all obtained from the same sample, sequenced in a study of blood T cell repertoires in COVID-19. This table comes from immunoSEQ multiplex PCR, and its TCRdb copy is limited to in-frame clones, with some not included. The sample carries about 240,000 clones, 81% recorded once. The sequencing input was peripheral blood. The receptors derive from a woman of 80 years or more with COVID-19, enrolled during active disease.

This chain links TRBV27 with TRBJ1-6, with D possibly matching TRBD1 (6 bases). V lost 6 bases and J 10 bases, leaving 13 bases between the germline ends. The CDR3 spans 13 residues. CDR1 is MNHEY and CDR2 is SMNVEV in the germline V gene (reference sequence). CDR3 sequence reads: CASRDRFGSPLHF. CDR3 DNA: TGTGCCAGCAGAGACAGGTTCGGATCACCCCTCCACTTT.

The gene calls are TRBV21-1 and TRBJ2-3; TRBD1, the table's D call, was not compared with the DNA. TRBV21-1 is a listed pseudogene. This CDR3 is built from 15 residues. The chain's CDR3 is CASSKAVSRADTQYF. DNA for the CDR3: TGTGCCAGCAGCAAAGCCGTCAGCAGGGCTGATACGCAGTATTTT.

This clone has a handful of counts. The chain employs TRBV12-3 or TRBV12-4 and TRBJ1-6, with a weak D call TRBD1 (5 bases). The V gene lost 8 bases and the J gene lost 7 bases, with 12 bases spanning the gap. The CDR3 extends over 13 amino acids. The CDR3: CASGYRLNSPLHF. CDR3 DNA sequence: TGTGCCAGCGGTTACAGGTTGAATTCACCCCTCCACTTT.

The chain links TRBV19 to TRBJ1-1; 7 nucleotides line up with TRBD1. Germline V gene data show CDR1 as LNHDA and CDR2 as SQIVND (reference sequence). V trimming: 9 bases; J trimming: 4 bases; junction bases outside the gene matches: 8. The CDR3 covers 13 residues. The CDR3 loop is CASQDRVGTEAFF. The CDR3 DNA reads TGTGCCAGCCAAGACAGGGTTGGCACTGAAGCTTTCTTT.

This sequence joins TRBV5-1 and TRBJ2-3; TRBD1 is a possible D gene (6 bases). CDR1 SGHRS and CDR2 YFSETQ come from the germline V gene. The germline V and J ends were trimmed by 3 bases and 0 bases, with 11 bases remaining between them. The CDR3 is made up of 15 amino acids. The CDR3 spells CASSSGQSSTDTQYF. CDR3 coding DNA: TGCGCCAGCAGCTCCGGACAGTCTAGCACAGATACGCAGTATTTT.

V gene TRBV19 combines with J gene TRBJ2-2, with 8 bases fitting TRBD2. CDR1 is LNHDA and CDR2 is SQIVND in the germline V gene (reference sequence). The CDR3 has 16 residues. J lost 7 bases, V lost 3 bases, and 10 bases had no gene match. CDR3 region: CASSIIAGKKGGELFF. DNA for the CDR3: TGTGCCAGTAGTATTATAGCGGGAAAAAAAGGCGGGGAGCTGTTTTTT. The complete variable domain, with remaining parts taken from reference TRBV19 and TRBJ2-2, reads DGGITQSPKYLFRKEGQNVTLSCEQNLNHDAMYWYRQDPGQGLRLIYYSQIVNDFQKGDIAEGYSVSREKKESFPLTVTSAQKNPTAFYLCASSIIAGKKGGELFFGEGSRLTVL.

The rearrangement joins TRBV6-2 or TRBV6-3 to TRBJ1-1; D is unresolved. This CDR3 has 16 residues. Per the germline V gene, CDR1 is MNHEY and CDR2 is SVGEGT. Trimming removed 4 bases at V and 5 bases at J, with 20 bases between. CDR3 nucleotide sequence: TGTGCCAGCAGTTCCCGGCAGCAGAGTTCGAGGACTGAAGCTTTCTTT. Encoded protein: CASSSRQQSSRTEAFF.

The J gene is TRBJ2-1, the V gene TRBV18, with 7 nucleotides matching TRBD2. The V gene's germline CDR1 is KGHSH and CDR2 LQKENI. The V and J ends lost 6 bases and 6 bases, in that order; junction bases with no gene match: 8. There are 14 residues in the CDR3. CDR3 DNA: TGTGCCAGCTCCCCGAGGCGGGAGTCCAATGAGCAGTTCTTC. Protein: CASSPRRESNEQFF. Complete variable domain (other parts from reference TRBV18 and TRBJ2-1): NAGVMQNPRHLVRRRGQEARLRCSPMKGHSHVYWYRQLPEEGLKFMVYLQKENIIDESGMPKERFSAEFPKEGPSILRIQQVVRGDSAAYFCASSPRRESNEQFFGPGTRLTVL.

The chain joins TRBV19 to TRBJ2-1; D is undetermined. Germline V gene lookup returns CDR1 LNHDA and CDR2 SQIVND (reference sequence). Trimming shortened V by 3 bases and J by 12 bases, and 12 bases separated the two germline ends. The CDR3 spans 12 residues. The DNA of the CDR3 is TGTGCCAGTAGTATCCCTGGCATGGCGCAGTTCTTC. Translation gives CASSIPGMAQFF.

The CDR3 spells CASSPLGFSYNEQFF. In DNA form, the CDR3 reads TGTGCCAGCTCACCTCTTGGCTTCTCCTACAATGAGCAGTTCTTC. The rearrangement uses TRBV18 and TRBJ2-1; no clear D gene. V lost 3 bases and J 0 bases, leaving 9 bases between the germline ends. The germline CDR1 and CDR2 sequences are KGHSH and LQKENI. The length of the CDR3 is 15 residues.

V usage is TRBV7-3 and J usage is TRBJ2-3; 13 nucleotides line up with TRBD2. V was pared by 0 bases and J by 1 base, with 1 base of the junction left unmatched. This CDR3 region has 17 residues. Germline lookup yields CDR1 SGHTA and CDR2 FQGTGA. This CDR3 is CASSLTGTSGGTDTQYF. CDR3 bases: TGTGCCAGCAGCTTAACGGGGACTAGCGGGGGCACAGATACGCAGTATTTT.

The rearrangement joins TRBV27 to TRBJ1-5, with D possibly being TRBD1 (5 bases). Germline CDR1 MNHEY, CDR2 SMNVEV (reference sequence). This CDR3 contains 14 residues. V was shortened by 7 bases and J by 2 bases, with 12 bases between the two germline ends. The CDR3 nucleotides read TGTGCCAGCAAGGAGGGGTGGGGCAATCAGCCCCAGCATTTT. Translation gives CASKEGWGNQPQHF.

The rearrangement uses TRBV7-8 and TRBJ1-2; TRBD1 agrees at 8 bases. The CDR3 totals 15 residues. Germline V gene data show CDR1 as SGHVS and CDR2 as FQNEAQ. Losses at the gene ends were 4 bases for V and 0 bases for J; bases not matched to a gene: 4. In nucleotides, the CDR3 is TGTGCCAGCAGCTCCCAGGGGGCGACTAACTATGGCTACACCTTC. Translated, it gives CASSSQGATNYGYTF. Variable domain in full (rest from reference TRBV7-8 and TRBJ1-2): GAGVSQSPRYKVAKRGQDVALRCDPISGHVSLFWYQQALGQGPEFLTYFQNEAQLDKSGLPSDRFFAERPEGSVSTLKIQRTQQEDSAVYLCASSSQGATNYGYTFGSGTRLTVV.

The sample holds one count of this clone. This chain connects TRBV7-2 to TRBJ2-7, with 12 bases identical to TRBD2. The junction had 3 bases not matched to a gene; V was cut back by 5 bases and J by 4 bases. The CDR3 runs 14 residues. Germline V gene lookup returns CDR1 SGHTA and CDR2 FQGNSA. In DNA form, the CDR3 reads TGTGCCAGCAGCCGGACTAGCGGGACATACGAGCAGTACTTC. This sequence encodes CASSRTSGTYEQYF.

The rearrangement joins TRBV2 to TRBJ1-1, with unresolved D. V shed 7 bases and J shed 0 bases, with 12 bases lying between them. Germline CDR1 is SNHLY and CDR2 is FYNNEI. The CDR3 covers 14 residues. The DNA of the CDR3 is TGTGCCAGCAAGTACAGAATCCTGAACACTGAAGCTTTCTTT. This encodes CASKYRILNTEAFF.

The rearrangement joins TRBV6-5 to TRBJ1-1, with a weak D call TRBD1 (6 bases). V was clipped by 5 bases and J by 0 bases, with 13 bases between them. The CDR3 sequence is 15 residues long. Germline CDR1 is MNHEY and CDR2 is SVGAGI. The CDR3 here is CASSPTAGVNTEAFF. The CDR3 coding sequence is TGTGCCAGCAGTCCAACCGCAGGGGTGAACACTGAAGCTTTCTTT.

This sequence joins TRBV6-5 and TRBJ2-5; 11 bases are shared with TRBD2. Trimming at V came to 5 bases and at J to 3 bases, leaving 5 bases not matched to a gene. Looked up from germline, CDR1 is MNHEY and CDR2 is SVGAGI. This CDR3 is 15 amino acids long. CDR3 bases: TGTGCCAGCAGTCCTACACTAGCGGGGGAAGAGACCCAGTACTTC. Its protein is CASSPTLAGEETQYF.

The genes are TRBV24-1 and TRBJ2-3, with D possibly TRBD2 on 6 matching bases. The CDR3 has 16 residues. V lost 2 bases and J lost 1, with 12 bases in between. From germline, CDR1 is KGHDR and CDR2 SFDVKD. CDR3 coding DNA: TGTGCCACCAGTGATTCGCGGGGCGGAGGCACAGATACGCAGTATTTT. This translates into CATSDSRGGGTDTQYF.

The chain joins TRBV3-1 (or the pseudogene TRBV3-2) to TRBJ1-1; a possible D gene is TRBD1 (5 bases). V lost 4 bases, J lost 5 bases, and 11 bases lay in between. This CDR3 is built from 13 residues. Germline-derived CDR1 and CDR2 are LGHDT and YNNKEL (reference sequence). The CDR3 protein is CASSPLGGTEAFF. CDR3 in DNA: TGTGCCAGCAGCCCCTTGGGGGGGACTGAAGCTTTCTTT.